Listed below are T cell receptor beta chains from one sample, sequenced in a study of a mutant IDH1 vaccine in newly diagnosed glioma. This table comes from immunoSEQ multiplex PCR, and its TCRdb copy is limited to in-frame clones, with some not included. The table records 85,000 to 100,000 clones, about 83% of them present only once. This specimen consisted of PBMCs, obtained from a glioma patient treated with radiotherapy, temozolomide or both. These receptors were taken from a woman between 45 and 65 years old with glioma. CDR3s include the opening cysteine and the closing phenylalanine or tryptophan. Fields, in order: J gene, clone size, V gene, D gene, CDR3 protein, CDR3 DNA. A D gene is named only where the DNA matches it firmly. Where a row states a size, it is once, few, many or the class of an expanded clone; other rows omit it.

TRBJ2-7 few TRBV5-8 NA CASIVTPDRRSYEQYF TGTGCCAGCATCGTAACTCCGGACCGCCGATCCTACGAGCAGTACTTC
TRBJ1-4 NA TRBV11-2 NA CASSLVSGRSNEKLFF TGTGCCAGCAGCTTAGTTTCTGGGAGAAGTAATGAAAAACTGTTTTTT
TRBJ1-1 NA TRBV18 NA CASSPYQGTNTEAFF TGTGCCAGCTCACCATATCAGGGGACGAACACTGAAGCTTTCTTT
TRBJ1-1 NA TRBV6-6 NA CASSPTRGTEAFF TGTGCCAGCAGTCCTACTAGAGGCACTGAAGCTTTCTTT
TRBJ2-7 once TRBV7-8 TRBD1 CASSSRGRTGPKGTYEQYF TGTGCCAGCAGCTCCCGAGGTAGGACAGGCCCCAAGGGGACATACGAGCAGTACTTC
TRBJ2-7 NA TRBV9 NA CASSPGDLSYEQYF TGTGCCAGCAGCCCCGGGGACCTCTCCTACGAGCAGTACTTC
TRBJ2-1 NA TRBV19 NA CASRFGGPSSNEQFF TGTGCCAGTAGATTCGGGGGGCCGAGTAGCAATGAGCAGTTCTTC
TRBJ2-3 NA TRBV4-1 NA CASSQDLAGNTDTQYF TGCGCCAGCAGCCAAGATTTGGCAGGGAACACAGATACGCAGTATTTT
TRBJ2-5 NA TRBV7-2 NA CASSTGRGGSRETQYF TGTGCCAGCAGCACCGGAAGGGGGGGAAGTCGGGAGACCCAGTACTTC
TRBJ1-1 NA TRBV28 TRBD1 CASSLQGAAEAFF TGTGCCAGCAGTCTTCAGGGGGCGGCTGAAGCTTTCTTT
TRBJ2-1 NA TRBV9 TRBD2 CASSVESGEGNEQFF TGTGCCAGCAGCGTAGAAAGCGGGGAAGGGAATGAGCAGTTCTTC
TRBJ2-5 NA TRBV12-5 NA CASGRGGRGSQETQYF TGTGCTAGTGGTCGGGGAGGAAGGGGTTCCCAAGAGACCCAGTACTTC
TRBJ2-4 NA TRBV19 NA CASSMTKNIQYF TGTGCCAGTAGTATGACTAAAAACATTCAGTACTTC
TRBJ1-1 NA TRBV11-3 TRBD1 CASSFRGTDTEAFF TGTGCCAGCAGCTTCCGCGGGACAGACACTGAAGCTTTCTTT
TRBJ1-2 NA TRBV28 NA CASRGPPPIYGYTF TGTGCCAGCAGAGGCCCCCCTCCAATCTATGGCTACACCTTC
TRBJ2-3 NA TRBV6-5 NA CASSYSDKTTDTQYF TGTGCCAGCAGTTACAGCGATAAGACGACAGATACGCAGTATTTT
TRBJ1-6 NA TRBV4-1 NA CASSQEPDTAQGPLHF TGCGCCAGCAGCCAAGAGCCGGACACGGCCCAAGGGCCCCTCCACTTT
TRBJ1-1 once TRBV6-1 NA CASSEVRGSRSEAFF TGTGCCAGCAGTGAAGTTCGGGGGAGTAGGTCTGAAGCTTTCTTT
TRBJ1-4 NA TRBV27 NA CASSLEGSSNEKLFF TGTGCCAGCAGTTTAGAGGGCAGTAGTAATGAAAAACTGTTTTTT
TRBJ1-4 NA TRBV5-1 NA CASSLVAYPTNEKLFF TGCGCCAGCAGCTTGGTTGCATATCCAACTAATGAAAAACTGTTTTTT
TRBJ2-7 NA TRBV5-1 TRBD1 CASSPGQGSYEQYF TGCGCCAGCAGCCCAGGACAGGGATCCTACGAGCAGTACTTC
TRBJ2-7 NA TRBV28 TRBD1 CAPSTRTGPYEQYF TGTGCCCCCTCAACTCGGACAGGCCCCTACGAGCAGTACTTC
TRBJ2-7 NA TRBV10-3 NA CAISESLTGASEQYF TGTGCCATCAGTGAGTCGCTAACCGGGGCTTCCGAGCAGTACTTC
TRBJ1-5 NA TRBV7-9 NA CASSRDEGIVQPQHF TGTGCCAGCAGCCGAGATGAAGGGATAGTTCAGCCCCAGCATTTT
TRBJ2-7 NA TRBV19 NA CASSIGGVPTYEQYF TGTGCCAGTAGTATAGGAGGGGTCCCGACCTACGAGCAGTACTTC
TRBJ2-2 NA TRBV7-9 NA CASSSRDTAGELFF TGTGCCAGCAGCTCCCGGGACACCGCCGGGGAGCTGTTTTTT
TRBJ1-1 NA TRBV5-4 TRBD1 CASSPVGQVPTEAFF TGTGCCAGCAGCCCGGTGGGACAGGTACCCACTGAAGCTTTCTTT
TRBJ2-7 NA TRBV7-8 TRBD2 CASTAGAGLTMGYEQYF TGTGCCAGCACAGCGGGGGCAGGGCTTACGATGGGCTACGAGCAGTACTTC
TRBJ2-1 NA TRBV5-1 TRBD1 CASSLDRGQSSYNEQFF TGCGCCAGCAGCTTGGACAGGGGACAGAGCTCCTACAATGAGCAGTTCTTC
TRBJ2-7 NA TRBV4-3 NA CASSQDVRQGMMIGQYF TGCGCCAGCAGCCAAGATGTCCGGCAGGGGATGATGATAGGGCAGTACTTC
TRBJ1-1 NA TRBV7-9 NA CASSSAEQVTEAFF TGTGCCAGCAGCTCGGCAGAGCAGGTGACTGAAGCTTTCTTT
TRBJ1-1 NA TRBV18 TRBD1 CASSPSGQANTEAFF TGTGCCAGCTCACCATCGGGACAGGCGAACACTGAAGCTTTCTTT
TRBJ1-2 once TRBV6-5 TRBD1 CASRGTGLGGGYTF TGTGCCAGCAGGGGGACAGGCCTAGGGGGGGGCTACACCTTC
TRBJ1-5 NA TRBV6-6 NA CASSYSQGRNQPQHF TGTGCCAGCAGTTACTCGCAGGGGCGTAATCAGCCCCAGCATTTT
TRBJ2-5 NA TRBV13 NA CASSFQETQYF TGTGCCAGCAGCTTTCAAGAGACCCAGTACTTC
TRBJ2-7 NA TRBV9 NA CASSPNPGTGYEQYF TGTGCCAGCAGCCCAAACCCCGGGACTGGTTACGAGCAGTACTTC
TRBJ1-4 NA TRBV6-5 TRBD1 CASRGTVEMELFF TGTGCCAGCAGGGGGACAGTCGAGATGGAACTGTTTTTT
TRBJ2-1 once TRBV29-1 NA CSVRPATHNEQFF TGCAGCGTCCGCCCGGCGACCCACAATGAGCAGTTCTTC
TRBJ1-1 NA TRBV25-1 NA CASRGGNTEAFF TGTGCCAGCCGCGGGGGGAACACTGAAGCTTTCTTT
TRBJ2-7 NA TRBV19 TRBD1 CASSITGQDSYEQYF TGTGCCAGTAGTATTACGGGACAGGACTCCTACGAGCAGTACTTC
TRBJ1-2 NA TRBV19 TRBD1 CASLAQGAAGYTF TGTGCCAGTCTAGCTCAGGGGGCGGCCGGCTACACCTTC
TRBJ1-1 NA TRBV27 TRBD1 CASNRQGPNTEAFF TGTGCCAGCAATAGACAGGGTCCGAACACTGAAGCTTTCTTT
TRBJ2-7 NA TRBV6-1 NA CASSEEDTLYEQYF TGTGCCAGCAGTGAAGAGGATACCCTCTACGAGCAGTACTTC
TRBJ1-2 NA TRBV11-3 NA CASSLDQGYGYTF TGTGCCAGCAGCTTAGATCAGGGGTATGGCTACACCTTC
TRBJ1-2 NA TRBV7-9 NA CASSLEDSYYGYTF TGTGCCAGCAGCTTAGAGGACAGCTACTATGGCTACACCTTC
TRBJ2-5 NA TRBV6-1 TRBD2 CASSERSGGETQYF TGTGCCAGCAGTGAGCGTAGCGGGGGGGAGACCCAGTACTTC
TRBJ2-7 NA TRBV28 NA CASGGNYEQYF TGTGCCAGCGGGGGGAACTACGAGCAGTACTTC
TRBJ1-2 NA TRBV9 NA CASSVVPGENGYTF TGTGCCAGCAGCGTAGTGCCCGGAGAAAATGGCTACACCTTC
TRBJ1-5 NA TRBV7-2 NA CASSLTLAQPQHF TGTGCCAGCAGCTTAACTCTGGCTCAGCCCCAGCATTTT
TRBJ1-1 NA TRBV7-9 NA CASNLRVALNLEAFF TGTGCCAGCAACCTAAGGGTGGCGCTTAACCTTGAAGCTTTCTTT
TRBJ2-7 NA TRBV7-2 TRBD1 CASSLDPTGVLTQYF TGTGCCAGCAGCTTAGATCCCACAGGGGTACTTACTCAGTACTTC
TRBJ1-6 NA TRBV9 NA CASSLSGGGHSPLHF TGTGCCAGCAGCCTATCGGGAGGGGGGCACTCACCCCTCCACTTT
TRBJ2-7 NA TRBV6-1 TRBD1 CASPPQGVHEQYF TGTGCCAGCCCCCCACAGGGGGTCCACGAGCAGTACTTC
TRBJ2-3 NA TRBV7-2 TRBD1 CASSPKDRVGTDTQYF TGTGCCAGCAGCCCTAAGGACAGGGTTGGGACAGATACGCAGTATTTT
TRBJ1-4 NA TRBV5-6 NA CASSLREIEKLFF TGTGCCAGCAGCTTGAGAGAGATTGAAAAACTGTTTTTT
TRBJ2-3 NA TRBV7-2 NA CASSPDSSSTDTQYF TGTGCCAGCAGCCCTGACTCGTCTAGCACAGATACGCAGTATTTT
TRBJ2-3 NA TRBV5-4 NA CASSYGQASTDTQYF TGTGCCAGCAGTTACGGACAAGCTAGCACAGATACGCAGTATTTT